The entry below describes one T cell receptor beta chain. Its antigen is still unknown. The sample originates from a study of T cell responses to AZD1222 COVID-19 vaccine. Assay used: immunoSEQ multiplex PCR; TCRdb lists only in-frame clones, some missing. The sample lists under 200,000 clones; more than 90% were seen once. Whole-study results and caveats: Clonal diversity was possibly underestimated, and the donors were mostly white British, with more females.

V lost 2 bases, J lost 10 bases, and 17 bases lay in between. This CDR3 has 14 residues. Germline V lookup: CDR1 SGHTA, CDR2 FQGTGA. This TCR was sampled from an adult who received the MenACWY meningococcal vaccine as a control. V usage is TRBV7-3 and J usage is TRBJ1-2; D not resolved. The sequences come from peripheral blood, collected 28 days after the second dose of the MenACWY control vaccine. The chain's CDR3 is CASSLEAASIDYTF. CDR3 in DNA: TGTGCCAGCAGCTTAGAGGCAGCTTCTATCGACTACACCTTC.